This T cell receptor (beta chain) derives from a study of technical replicates of blood from a handful of donors. The CDR3 totals 18 residues. After removal of 0 bases from V and 0 bases from J, the junction contained 7 bases not matched to a gene. CDR1 is LGHNA and CDR2 is YNFKEQ in the germline V gene. The table came from immunoSEQ multiplex PCR; TCRdb's copy has only in-frame clones and leaves some out. Among about 44,000 clones listed, approximately 96% were seen once. The rearrangement joins TRBV4-2 to TRBJ2-7, with TRBD2 identical over 11 bases. This TCR derives from a human donor in good health. The sequenced sample consisted of T cells isolated from PBMCs. This CDR3 reads CASSQEGTSGRSSYEQYF. CDR3 coding DNA: TGTGCCAGCAGCCAAGAAGGGACTAGCGGTAGGAGCTCCTACGAGCAGTACTTC.